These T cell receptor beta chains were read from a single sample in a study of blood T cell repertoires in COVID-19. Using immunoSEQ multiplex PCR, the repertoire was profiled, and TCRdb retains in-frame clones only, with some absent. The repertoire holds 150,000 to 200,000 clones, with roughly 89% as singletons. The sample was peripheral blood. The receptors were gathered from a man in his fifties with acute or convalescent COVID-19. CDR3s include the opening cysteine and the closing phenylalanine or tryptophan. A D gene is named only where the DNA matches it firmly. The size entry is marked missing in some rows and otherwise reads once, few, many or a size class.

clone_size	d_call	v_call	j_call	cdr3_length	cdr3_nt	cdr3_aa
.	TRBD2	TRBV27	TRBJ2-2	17	TGTGCCAGCAGAGGGGCGAGGACTAGCGGCGTCACCGGGGAGCTGTTTTTT	CASRGARTSGVTGELFF
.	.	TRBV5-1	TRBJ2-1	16	TGCGCCAGCAGCTTGAGTTCGGGAAGCTCCTACAATGAGCAGTTCTTC	CASSLSSGSSYNEQFF
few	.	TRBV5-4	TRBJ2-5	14	TGTGCCAGCAGCCAGGGGAGAGCTCAAGAGACCCAGTACTTC	CASSQGRAQETQYF
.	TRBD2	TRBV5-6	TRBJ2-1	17	TGTGCCAGCAGCTCCTACCCGCTAGCGGGAGAAGACAATGAGCAGTTCTTC	CASSSYPLAGEDNEQFF
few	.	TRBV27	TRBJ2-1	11	TGTGCCAGCAGTTTGGGCGGGGTCAAGTTCTTC	CASSLGGVKFF
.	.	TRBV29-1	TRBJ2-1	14	TGCAGCTGGAGTGGTAGCGGAGGATGGGATGAGCAGTTCTTC	CSWSGSGGWDEQFF
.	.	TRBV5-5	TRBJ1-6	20	TGTGCCAGCAGCTTGGTACAGTTCGGATCAGGGGTGACCTATAATTCACCCCTCCACTTT	CASSLVQFGSGVTYNSPLHF
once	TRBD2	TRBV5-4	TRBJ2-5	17	TGTGCCAGCAGCTCACCACTAGCGGGTTCTTACCAAGAGACCCAGTACTTC	CASSSPLAGSYQETQYF
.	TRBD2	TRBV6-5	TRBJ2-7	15	TGTGCCAGCAGTTACTCGTCGGGAGGGTTGTACGAGCAGTACTTC	CASSYSSGGLYEQYF
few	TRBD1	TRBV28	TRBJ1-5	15	TGTGCCAGCAGTCCCTATAATACAGGGGGCCAGCCCCAGCATTTT	CASSPYNTGGQPQHF
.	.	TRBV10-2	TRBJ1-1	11	TGCGCCAGCATGACTGGCACTGAAGCTTTCTTT	CASMTGTEAFF
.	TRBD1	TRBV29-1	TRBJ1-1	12	TGCAGCGGGGGGACAGACGGGACTGAAGCTTTCTTT	CSGGTDGTEAFF
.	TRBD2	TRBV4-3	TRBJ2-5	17	TGCGCCAGCAGCCAAGAGACGCAGCGGGGGGCAGGCGAGACCCAGTACTTC	CASSQETQRGAGETQYF
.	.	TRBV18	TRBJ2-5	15	TGTGCCAGCTCACCAAGACCGGGAACAGGGGAGACCCAGTACTTC	CASSPRPGTGETQYF
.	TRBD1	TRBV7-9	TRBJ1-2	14	TGTGCCAGCAGCCTAGGGGACAGGGTAACGGGCTACACCTTC	CASSLGDRVTGYTF
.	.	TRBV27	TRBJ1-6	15	TGTGCCAGCAGTTTAAGTGTCCAGGGCTATTCACCCCTCCACTTT	CASSLSVQGYSPLHF